This T cell receptor beta chain came from a study of T cell responses to AZD1222 COVID-19 vaccine. Looking at the study overall: Recipients boosted at about 4 weeks or about 12 weeks are pooled.

Notes on this clone: Its antigen is unidentified.

Notes on the study in general: There were repertoire samples only from the period after the peak T cell response. Baseline serology detected seropositivity in only six or seven AZD1222 recipients. Two doses of AZD1222 preceded a rise in Spike-specific TCR breadth and depth.

Produced via immunoSEQ multiplex PCR; TCRdb's table is partial and in-frame only. The sample carries roughly 80,000 clones, about nine tenths recorded once. The TCR originated in an adult in good health. The sequences come from peripheral blood, collected on day 0 of AZD1222 vaccination.

The chain's CDR3 is CAIGLAGGETQYF. CDR3 DNA sequence: TGTGCCATCGGACTAGCGGGGGGAGAGACCCAGTACTTC. The gene calls are TRBV10-3 and TRBJ2-5; TRBD2 matches 14 bases. The CDR3 sequence is 13 residues long. The trim removed 8 bases at V and 4 bases at J, leaving 0 bases unmatched. CDR1 ENHRY and CDR2 SYGVKD come from the germline V gene.